This TCR beta chain was profiled in a study of blood T cells in healthy people across ages. Trimming cost V 6 bases and J 4 bases; bases outside gene matches: 12. The CDR3 is 15 residues long. Germline CDR1 SGHAT, CDR2 FQDESV (reference sequence). Primed by a sample-barcoded 5' primer and a J-beta primer mix, a second PCR proceeded for 7 to 11 cycles. TCRdb analysed the 5' RACE reads with MiXCR anew, one entry per CDR3 protein. The table lists 950,000 to 1,200,000 distinct CDR3 sequences, roughly two fifths of them singletons. V is TRBV11-1 and J is TRBJ2-7; 7 bases align to TRBD1. Sequencing was carried out using blood. This receptor was identified in a man between 18 and 29 years old in good health. CDR3 protein: CASSHRDRQPYEQYF. The CDR3, as DNA: TGTGCCAGCAGTCACCGGGACAGACAACCATACGAGCAGTACTTC.